The rows below give T cell receptor beta chains drawn from one sample of a study of response to subunit inactivated influenza vaccine. Using its own MiXCR run on the RT-PCR reads, TCRdb lists one record per CDR3 protein. This sample yields hundreds of thousands of distinct CDR3 sequences, of which 9.5% to 13% are seen a single time; more than 10% belongs to the top ten. Source: PBMCs from blood, taken 40 to 50 days after vaccination. The source is a man in his forties or fifties who received an inactivated influenza vaccine. Each CDR3 is given with its conserved first and last residue. The D gene is left open where the match is weak. Clone size, where shown, is once, few, many, or a class for clones that have expanded.

V	size	J	D	DNA	CDR3
TRBV19	few	TRBJ1-5	.	TGTGCCAGTAGTATAATGGAGACCCAGCCCCAGCATTTT	CASSIMETQPQHF
TRBV28	many	TRBJ2-4	.	TGTGCCAGCAGTCCCACTAGATCAGTGGCCAAAAACATTCAGTACTTC	CASSPTRSVAKNIQYF
TRBV7-9	.	TRBJ2-1	.	TGTGCCAGCAGCCCGACAGGACCCAGCTCCTACAATGAGCAGTTCTTC	CASSPTGPSSYNEQFF
TRBV12-3/TRBV12-4	.	TRBJ1-6	.	TGTGCCAGCAGTTTTTTGAGGGGTCCCCTCCACTTT	CASSFLRGPLHF
TRBV7-9	.	TRBJ2-1	.	TGTGCCAGCAGCTTAGGGAGGGGAATCTCCAATGAGCAGTTCTTC	CASSLGRGISNEQFF
TRBV13	few	TRBJ2-4	TRBD1	TGTGCCAGCAGTCCAGGACAGGGTAGGAACATTCAGTACTTC	CASSPGQGRNIQYF
TRBV5-1	few	TRBJ2-3	.	TGCGCCAGCAGGTGGTCAGATACGCAGTATTTT	CASRWSDTQYF
TRBV5-5	few	TRBJ2-1	TRBD2	TGTGCCAGCAGCTTGGCCAGCGGGGACAATGAGCAGTTCTTC	CASSLASGDNEQFF
TRBV20-1	.	TRBJ2-3	.	TGCAGTGCTGCGTTCCAGAATACGCAGTATTTT	CSAAFQNTQYF
TRBV7-9	few	TRBJ1-1	.	TGTGCCAGCAGCTTAAGCCGACATGGAGACACTGAAGCTTTCTTT	CASSLSRHGDTEAFF
TRBV3-1	.	TRBJ2-2	.	TGTGCCAGCAGCCAAGACTATGACGGGGAGCTGTTTTTT	CASSQDYDGELFF
TRBV12-3/TRBV12-4	.	TRBJ2-1	TRBD1	TGTGCCAGCAGTCTGCCCGGGACAGGGAGGGACAATGAGCAGTTCTTC	CASSLPGTGRDNEQFF
TRBV29-1	.	TRBJ2-1	.	TGCAGCGTTGACAACACGGGGGGGACAGGGTGGTTCTTC	CSVDNTGGTGWFF
TRBV12-3/TRBV12-4	.	TRBJ2-3	.	TGTGCCAGCAGTTTAGAGGGGGAATTAAGGGGAGATACGCAGTATTTT	CASSLEGELRGDTQYF
TRBV27	.	TRBJ2-1	.	TGTGCCAGCAGTATTGTAGTCTCCGAAGAGCAGTTCTTC	CASSIVVSEEQFF
TRBV7-9	.	TRBJ2-3	TRBD2	TGTGCCAGCAGAGGGTCGACTAGCCAGACAGATACGCAGTATTTT	CASRGSTSQTDTQYF
TRBV7-2	few	TRBJ2-1	.	TGTGCCAGCAGCTTGGCATTCAATGAGCAGTTCTTC	CASSLAFNEQFF
TRBV4-1	.	TRBJ2-3	.	TGCGCCAGCAGCCCTAGACCCCCAGGGATCCTCACAGATACGCAGTATTTT	CASSPRPPGILTDTQYF
TRBV5-1	many	TRBJ2-7	.	TGCGCCAGCAGCGTCTCTAGCCGGGATGCCGACGAGCAGTACTTC	CASSVSSRDADEQYF
TRBV3-1	many	TRBJ2-3	TRBD2	TGTGCCAGCAGCCCGGGACTAGCGAGCACAGATACGCAGTATTTT	CASSPGLASTDTQYF
TRBV28	few	TRBJ2-1	.	TGTGCCAGCATCATCTCCCGGGGGGCACTGATCAATGAGCAGTTCTTC	CASIISRGALINEQFF
TRBV6-1	few	TRBJ2-3	.	TGTGCCAGCAACCCTACGGGGGTTAGCACAGATACGCAGTATTTT	CASNPTGVSTDTQYF
TRBV6-2/TRBV6-3	few	TRBJ2-1	.	TGTGCCAGCACCCCTGACATTTACAATGAGCAGTTCTTC	CASTPDIYNEQFF
TRBV6-2/TRBV6-3	.	TRBJ1-2	.	TGTGCCAGCACCAGGGCCGGGGAGTATGGCTACACCTTC	CASTRAGEYGYTF
TRBV27	.	TRBJ1-2	TRBD1	TGTGCCAGCAGACCCACAGGGGGTGGAGGCTACACCTTC	CASRPTGGGGYTF
TRBV7-8	many	TRBJ1-6	.	TGTGCCAGCAGCTTTAGACAGCACTATAATTCACCCCTCCACTTT	CASSFRQHYNSPLHF